This entry concerns a single TCR beta chain. The antigen remains undetermined. Clones were read by immunoSEQ multiplex PCR, and TCRdb kept only the in-frame ones, dropping some. The data contain 340,000 or so clones, more than 85% of them singletons. This specimen belongs to a study of brain T cells in children with intractable seizures. Notes on the study in general: Pre- and post-surgery blood differed in depth, so pre-surgery absences may be undersampling. Patients' HCMV serostatus was unknown; virus specificity rests on CDR3 similarity alone.

This sample's time point: blood from clinic visit 5 months post-surgery; TSC patient then seizure free. The CDR3 is 11 residues long. CDR1 is MGHDK, CDR2 SYGVNS, per germline. V was clipped by 2 bases and J by 5 bases, with 3 bases between them. This clonotype was sampled from a boy younger than two with tuberous sclerosis and intractable seizures. V usage is TRBV25-1 and J usage is TRBJ2-5, with D uncertain. The sequencing used peripheral blood, collected roughly 5 months after surgery. The CDR3 is CASSEMETQYF. The CDR3 DNA reads TGTGCCAGCAGTGAAATGGAGACCCAGTACTTC.